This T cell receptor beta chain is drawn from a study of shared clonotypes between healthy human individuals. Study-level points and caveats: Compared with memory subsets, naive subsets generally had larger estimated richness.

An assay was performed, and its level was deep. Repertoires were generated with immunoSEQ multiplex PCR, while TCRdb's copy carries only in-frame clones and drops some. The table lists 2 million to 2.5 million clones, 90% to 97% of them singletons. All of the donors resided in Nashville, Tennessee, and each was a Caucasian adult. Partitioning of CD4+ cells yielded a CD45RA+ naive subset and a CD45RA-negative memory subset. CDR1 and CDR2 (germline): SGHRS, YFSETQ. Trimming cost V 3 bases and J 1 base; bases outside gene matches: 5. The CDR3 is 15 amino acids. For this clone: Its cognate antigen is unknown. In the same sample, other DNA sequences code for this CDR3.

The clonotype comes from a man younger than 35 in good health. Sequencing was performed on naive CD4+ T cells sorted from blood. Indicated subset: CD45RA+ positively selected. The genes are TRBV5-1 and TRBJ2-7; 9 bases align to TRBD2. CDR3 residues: CASSSLAGFSYEQYF. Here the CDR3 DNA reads TGCGCCAGCAGCTCACTAGCGGGTTTTTCCTACGAGCAGTACTTC.